This T cell receptor (beta chain) was recovered during a study of blood T cell repertoires in COVID-19. Study information: COVID-19 samples, acute and convalescent, were from the United States, Italy and Spain.

Using immunoSEQ multiplex PCR, the repertoire was profiled, and TCRdb retains in-frame clones only, with some absent. The sample lists about 310,000 clones; roughly 84% were seen once. This clonotype originated in a man aged 45-65 years with active or convalescent COVID-19. Source material: peripheral blood.

The CDR3 DNA follows: TGTGCCTCAAATGGGGGGGCGGAAGGAAACACCATATATTTT. Its translation is CASNGGAEGNTIYF. V is TRBV28 and J is TRBJ1-3; D is possibly TRBD1 (6 bases). The CDR3 has 14 residues. Trimming removed 11 bases from V and 4 bases from J, with 18 bases in between. Looked up from germline, CDR1 is MDHEN and CDR2 is SYDVKM.